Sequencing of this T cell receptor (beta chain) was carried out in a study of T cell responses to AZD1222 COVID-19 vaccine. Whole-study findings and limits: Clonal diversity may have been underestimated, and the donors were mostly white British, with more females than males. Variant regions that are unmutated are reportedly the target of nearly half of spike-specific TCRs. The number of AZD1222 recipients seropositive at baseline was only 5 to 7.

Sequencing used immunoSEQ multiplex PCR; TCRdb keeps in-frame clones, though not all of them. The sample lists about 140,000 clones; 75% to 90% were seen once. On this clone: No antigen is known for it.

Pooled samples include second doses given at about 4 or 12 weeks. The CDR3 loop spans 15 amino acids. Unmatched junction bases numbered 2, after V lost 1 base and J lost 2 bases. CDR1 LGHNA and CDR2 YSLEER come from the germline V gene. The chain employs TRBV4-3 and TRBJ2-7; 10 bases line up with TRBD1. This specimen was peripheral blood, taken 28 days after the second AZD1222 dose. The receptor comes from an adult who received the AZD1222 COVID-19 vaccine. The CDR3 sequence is CASSQGTGGTYEQYF. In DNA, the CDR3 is TGCGCCAGCAGCCAAGGGACAGGGGGTACCTACGAGCAGTACTTC.